Detailed here is one TCR beta chain. The data belong to a study of blood T cell repertoires in COVID-19. Study context: COVID-19 samples, acute and convalescent, were from the United States, Italy and Spain. PBMCs, B-cell-depleted T cells, or T cells provided the cDNA or gDNA that made up the material.

It was during active infection that Seattle patients were enrolled and then longitudinally followed. Original analysis: Cell counts per sample came from amplifying reference gene primers. Measured with immunoSEQ multiplex PCR; TCRdb has only the in-frame clones, and not every one. V, J and clone size derive from that table, while D and trimming were established from the DNA sequence. The sample shows hundreds of thousands of clones, about 88% of them seen only once. The junction had 3 bases not matched to a gene; V was cut back by 4 bases and J by 4 bases. From germline, CDR1 is SGDLS and CDR2 YYNGEE. The CDR3 contains 13 residues.

The sequence was obtained from a woman in her 70s with COVID-19, enrolled during active disease. Source material: peripheral blood. This sequence joins TRBV9 and TRBJ1-1; 8 bases line up with TRBD1. CDR3 protein: CASSTDRVTEAFF. The CDR3 DNA sequence: TGTGCCAGCAGCACGGACAGGGTCACTGAAGCTTTCTTT.